This T cell receptor (beta chain) was captured by sequencing in a study of cytomegalovirus exposure and HLA in healthy donors (TCRdb year 2017). In terms of the full investigation: An earlier analysis of approximately 640 of the donors reported 276 Gb of sequence data and about 100 million unique TCR beta sequences from 150 million to 200 million T cells. Around 330 gigabases of sequencing data and approximately 92 million unique TCR sequences made up an early release that covered approximately 650 HLA-typed donors. Of the roughly 400 genotyped donors, less than 85% were placed in the genetic ancestry cluster associated with self-reported Caucasian donors. The aim of the study was to test whether cataloging public T cell receptors could identify signatures of past pathogen exposure. The study profiled the T cell repertoires of 550 to 700 subjects by immunosequencing and related them to cytomegalovirus serostatus. In addition to the first cohort of hundreds of subjects, a separate validation cohort of around 110 different subjects was used. To predict cytomegalovirus infection status, the study brought together high-throughput TCR immunosequencing, statistical association of individual TCRs with disease status, and machine learning. A later analysis re-analyzed previously published TCR beta repertoires from 650 to 800 donors and added high-resolution HLA genotyping to study TCR occurrence patterns. Rather than drawing on any new phenotypic data, the later analysis identified candidate immune exposures from TCR beta sequences and the way those sequences occurred across donors. To decide whether each TCR beta V gene segment behaved as functional or pseudogenic, an earlier analysis of fewer than 750 of the donors relied on high-throughput TCR beta sequencing. Donor age, sex, ethnicity and CMV serostatus were compiled alongside the repertoire data. Genome-wide SNP genotypes for about 65% of the roughly 670 donors were used in a later genetic analysis, which treated that subset as a discovery cohort. Every discovery cohort repertoire had been produced on one sequencing platform. Both class I and class II loci were covered by HLA typing, at four-digit resolution. Typing coverage differed by locus: A, B, C, DRB1 and DQB1 were typed in roughly 620-630 donors, DQA1 in 500 to 550, DPA1 in 600 to 610, and DPB1 in around 440. Several DR-DQ haplotypes were treated as single units for association and clustering because of strong linkage in the cohort. Among 398 genotyped donors of the cohort, an average of around 240,000 unique TCR beta nucleotide sequences were sequenced per donor, approximately 20% of them non-productive. Beyond this particular receptor, the publication reports: It was suggested by the authors that the approach could potentially be generalized to other disease states and immunological phenotypes. At a false discovery rate of 0.05, a later analysis linked around 17,000 TCR beta sequences to specific HLA alleles. A further reported finding was that TCR beta sequences accurately predicted the HLA-A and HLA-B alleles for most subjects in the first cohort. According to a later genetic analysis, donors in an Asian-associated ancestry cluster had fewer N-insertions in productive TCRs than the roughly 670-donor mean. For the cohort, immune exposure information was limited to CMV serostatus. The study gave a list of more than 150 TCR beta chains associated with cytomegalovirus. The sequencing pipeline was judged likely to have produced a cluster of highly shared sequence variants as a technical artifact. Because counts were too low, some 17 rarely observed V segments, including chromosome 9 orphons, were excluded from the earlier analysis of 587 of the donors. Because the 87-base-pair reads could not distinguish some IMGT-functional V segments, including TRBV6-2 and TRBV6-3, those segments were excluded. In a later analysis, the rate of TCR association differed among HLA loci, with DRB1 alleles having the most associated TCRs and HLA-C alleles having the fewest. Presence/absence analyses assumed roughly uniform sequencing depth across donors, an assumption that may not hold. Across donors, most TCR sequences were observed very rarely, whereas some public TCRs were present in many individuals. Compared with equally common non-associated chains, HLA-associated TCR beta chains in a later analysis were more clonally expanded and had lower generation probabilities. According to a later analysis, parvovirus B19, influenza, CMV and Epstein-Barr virus appeared linked to several top co-occurrence clusters. In this cohort, only TCR beta chains were sequenced, and detectable features were limited by the absence of alpha or paired-chain data. HLA typing was unavailable for some donors at each locus, so association tests used only the typed subset. In an earlier analysis of around 600 of the donors, most TCR beta V segments appeared in productive rearrangements about 87% or about 30% of the time, broadly matching IMGT annotations. A few of the identified cytomegalovirus-associated TCR beta chains were confirmed in vitro to be specific for cytomegalovirus antigens. Most CMV-associated TCR beta chains appeared to be HLA-restricted in a later analysis, and the HLA associations seemed to be driven largely by CMV exposure. In both the original and validation cohorts, the classifier was reported to diagnose cytomegalovirus status with high specificity and sensitivity. Correlated functional status among segregating V segments might reflect linkage disequilibrium, but an unknown experimental factor could not be ruled out. When HLA alleles, especially DR and DQ, strongly co-occurred, attributing TCR associations to individual alleles was difficult. A later genetic analysis associated a missense DCLRE1C variant with V-gene and J-gene trimming of TCR beta chains, and an independent cohort replicated the association.

Concerning this clone itself: Its antigen specificity is not known. No base qualities exist here, and no much larger clone lies one base off it.

Library preparation employed the immunoSEQ multiplex PCR assay. For the multiplex PCR, a mixture combining 60 forward primers for TCR Vbeta segments and 13 reverse primers for TCR Jbeta segments was used. A multiplex PCR assay on genomic DNA amplified the CDR3 region of rearranged TCR beta genes. Amplified TCR beta libraries were sequenced as 87-base-pair reads on the Illumina HiSeq System. Under the source paper's analysis protocol: A later analysis tallied tens of millions of unique TCR beta chains across the roughly 610 repertoires, and roughly 11 million of those chains were shared by two or more donors. Raw reads were error-corrected and collapsed into unique sequences with a nearest-neighbor algorithm that merged closely related sequences to remove PCR and sequencing errors. Alignment of CDR3 sequences to IMGT reference sequences was used to assign V, D and J gene segments. For a sequence to be retained, a match of at least six nucleotides was required to both a V gene segment and a J gene segment. Rearrangements were called productive when the CDR3 lacked stop codons and stayed in frame with V and J; all others were non-productive. Following IMGT convention, CDR3 was defined as the stretch from the second conserved V-encoded cysteine to the conserved J-encoded phenylalanine. The earlier analysis of about 530 of the donors excluded any sequence lacking an unambiguous match to a single V gene segment. An earlier analysis of over 450 of the donors classified V segments as functional when productive rearrangements were above 56.7% and as segregating when the standard deviation between donors was above 5%. To diagnose cytomegalovirus status from the catalog of TCR beta chain sequences, a statistical classification framework was built. In a later analysis, TCR nucleotide sequences were compared against IMGT/GENE-DB human TR gene sequences so that V and J genes could be assigned. In a later analysis, CDR3 sequences and most-parsimonious VDJ recombination scenarios were assigned using the TCRdist pipeline. In a later analysis, every TCR beta chain was defined by the combination of its CDR3 amino acid sequence and its V-gene family, and reads without a unique V-gene family were dropped. In a later analysis, fewer than 600 highly shared, low-generation-probability nucleotide sequences were removed to address suspected cross-contamination and a sequencing artifact. A later analysis calculated a clonal expansion index for each public chain from normalized within-repertoire ranks of inferred template counts. In a later analysis, generation probabilities were computed with a VDJ recombination model fitted to out-of-frame rearrangements, and the resulting probabilities were checked against IGoR. A later analysis scored TCR-TCR, TCR-HLA and TCR-CMV co-occurrence with hypergeometric tests, applying a repertoire-size bias correction to TCR pairs. In a later analysis, false discovery rates were estimated by permuting HLA or CMV assignments 20 times. In a later analysis, co-occurring TCRs were grouped using DBSCAN, with TCRdist sequence similarity added in when clustering inside HLA-allele-positive subsets. For co-occurrence clustering, repertoires with fewer than 30,000 or more than 120,000 public chains were excluded, along with roughly 5 repertoires with anomalous nucleotide sharing. TCRdb provides this immuneACCESS table in a form limited to in-frame rearrangements. Some clones are lacking; in checked studies, under half of them reflect an unresolved V gene, and why the rest are absent is not known. V and J calls and clone size follow that table, whereas D and trimming were derived from the DNA. In all, the sample holds approximately 190,000 clones, and 75% to 90% of those were seen once. The ten biggest clones cover about 2.6% of the sample.

The cohort comprised fewer than 700 healthy bone marrow donors. At the time of sampling, all cohort members were nominally healthy, though unrecorded immune exposures were likely present. The donor tested CMV seropositive and was one of the 289 seropositive cohort members. Every donor gave a peripheral blood sample, and the peripheral blood mononuclear cells from that sample were used for TCR beta sequencing. The Qiagen DNeasy Blood Extraction Kit was used to extract genomic DNA from the blood cell samples. Trimming at the junction amounts to 7 bases on V and 0 bases on J, and the germline ends lie 10 bases apart. The CDR3 numbers 14 residues from cysteine through phenylalanine. Of the read, only the CDR3 DNA is kept; its 42 bases are in frame from base 1. CDR1 and CDR2 were assigned from the germline V gene (reference sequence) as SEHNR and FQNEAQ.

The sequencing input was PBMCs. The chain is assembled from TRBV7-9 and TRBJ2-1; possibly the D gene is TRBD1, per 6 matching bases. This clonotype originated in a woman aged 50 to 65 in good health and CMV-seropositive. The nucleotide sequence is TGTGCCAGCATCGGACAGAGCTCCTACAATGAGCAGTTCTTC. Its coded protein is CASIGQSSYNEQFF.